This entry is about one TCR beta chain. Its antigen has not been determined. No base quality information exists; no much larger clone differs at one position. TCRbeta CDR3 regions were amplified from genomic DNA using the immunoSEQ Assay, a bias-controlled multiplex PCR. As for how the authors treated the data: Within the assay, amplification of reference gene primers was used to estimate how many nucleated cells each sample contained. Sequence reads were collapsed and filtered to measure the absolute abundance of every unique TCRbeta CDR3 rearrangement. For each sample, productive Simpson clonality was calculated as the square root of Simpson's diversity index over productive rearrangements. The clones in this table, taken by TCRdb from immuneACCESS, are in-frame only. Not every clone is retained; where verified, under half of the shortfall comes from an unresolved V gene, and the cause of the rest is unknown. V and J calls and clone size come straight from that table; D and trimming were deduced from the DNA. Counted in this sample were 150,000 or so clones; more than 75% of them appeared once. The ten largest clonotypes hold 15% to 20% of the sample.

This entry belongs to a study of blood T cell repertoires in COVID-19 (TCRdb year 2020). Some background on the complete study: Samples from collaborators originated in the United States, Italy and Spain and spanned both the acute and convalescent phases of COVID-19. Subjects who had been exposed to COVID-19, were actively infected with it, or had recovered from it provided the deeply sampled blood TCRbeta repertoires that made up the dataset. Where available, HLA class I and class II types were taken from metadata supplied by the sample provider and were not determined by assay-based typing. The material from the prospective study consisted of cDNA or gDNA derived from T cells, B-cell-depleted T cells, or PBMCs. The samples were drawn from two sources: the first 160 participants of the ongoing ImmuneRACE study, and approximately 1,300 subjects contributed by 6 global collaborators. The repertoires were released in a freely available public database intended as a resource for research on the immune response to SARS-CoV-2. The sample metadata nearly always contained a de-identified subject ID, COVID-19 status, age in years and sex.

Each collaborating institution followed its own protocols to collect whole blood in K2EDTA tubes. Collaborator samples were shipped for TCRbeta analysis as frozen whole blood, isolated PBMCs, or DNA extracted from either sample type. General findings and caveats noted by the study authors: The quantity of clinical and demographic metadata differed by source and by participant and was supplied without curation.

This clonotype originated in a man aged 60-69 years with active or convalescent COVID-19. Material: peripheral blood.

The nucleotides are TGTGCCAGCAGTTTAATAGGGGGCGCCGCCTATGGCTACACCTTC. Its protein product is CASSLIGGAAYGYTF. This receptor chain uses TRBV6-5 and TRBJ1-2, with 7 bases matching TRBD1. From the cysteine up to the phenylalanine, the CDR3 has a length of 15 residues. Just CDR3 DNA is preserved here, 45 bases in frame from base 1. V has 4 bases trimmed and J has 4 bases trimmed; junction bases matching no gene number 9. CDR1 MNHEY and CDR2 SVGAGI are derived from the germline V gene.